This is a list of T cell receptor beta chains from one sample in a study of shared clonotypes between healthy human individuals. Measured with immunoSEQ multiplex PCR; TCRdb has only the in-frame clones, and not every one. In the table there are about 2.3 million clones, about 92% of which are singletons. Sequencing was performed on naive CD4+ T cells from PBMCs. These receptors were taken from a young man in good health. Some clones in this sample may be carry-over from other donors' samples. Each CDR3 is given with its conserved first and last residue. A D gene is named only where the DNA matches it firmly. Expanded clones are given a class, and other clones once, few, many or no size at all.

v_gene	d_gene	j_gene	abundance	CDR3aa	CDR3nt
TRBV7-6	.	TRBJ2-5	.	CASSLNPTQETQYF	TGTGCCAGCAGCTTAAACCCCACCCAAGAGACCCAGTACTTC
TRBV7-9	.	TRBJ1-5	.	CASSLGGGQPQHF	TGTGCCAGCAGCTTAGGGGGGGGACAGCCCCAGCATTTT
TRBV6-1	TRBD1	TRBJ1-1	.	CASISTGGITEAFF	TGTGCCAGCATCTCCACAGGGGGGATCACTGAAGCTTTCTTT
TRBV7-3	TRBD1	TRBJ1-1	.	CASSLISRTARDRNTEAFF	TGTGCCAGCAGCTTAATATCCCGCACCGCACGGGACAGAAACACTGAAGCTTTCTTT
TRBV6-1	.	TRBJ1-3	.	CASGSASSGNTIYF	TGTGCCAGCGGGTCAGCCTCTTCTGGAAACACCATATATTTT
TRBV7-2	.	TRBJ2-7	.	CASSLAPSGDTYEQYF	TGTGCCAGCAGCTTAGCCCCCAGCGGGGACACCTACGAGCAGTACTTC
TRBV27	.	TRBJ1-5	.	CASSLSGPMPGQPQHF	TGTGCCAGCAGTTTATCCGGGCCGATGCCTGGTCAGCCCCAGCATTTT
TRBV5-4	.	TRBJ1-5	.	CASSVGTGDNQPQHF	TGTGCCAGCAGCGTAGGAACGGGGGACAATCAGCCCCAGCATTTT
TRBV11-2	.	TRBJ1-6	.	CASTKGLNSPLHF	TGTGCCAGCACCAAGGGCCTTAATTCACCCCTCCACTTT
TRBV28	TRBD1	TRBJ1-2	.	CAIGQGAGYTF	TGTGCCATCGGACAGGGAGCTGGCTACACCTTC
TRBV5-1	.	TRBJ2-1	.	CASHASSLKPAEQFF	TGCGCCAGCCACGCGAGCTCGCTAAAGCCCGCCGAGCAGTTCTTC
TRBV6-5	TRBD1	TRBJ2-7	.	CASSYGDRPYEQYF	TGTGCCAGCAGTTACGGGGACAGACCCTACGAGCAGTACTTC
TRBV7-9	.	TRBJ1-2	.	CASSPDAGYGYTF	TGTGCCAGCAGCCCCGACGCGGGCTATGGCTACACCTTC
TRBV7-2	.	TRBJ1-1	.	CASSLLTGNTEAFF	TGTGCCAGCAGCTTGCTTACAGGGAACACTGAAGCTTTCTTT
TRBV28	TRBD1	TRBJ1-4	few	CAVPGGQGREKLFF	TGTGCCGTCCCGGGGGGACAGGGACGAGAAAAACTGTTTTTT
TRBV6-1	.	TRBJ2-7	.	CASSLGLSYEQYF	TGTGCCAGCAGTCTGGGCTTGTCCTACGAGCAGTACTTC
TRBV7-6	.	TRBJ2-3	.	CASSLGRRGGSTDTQYF	TGTGCCAGCAGCTTAGGTCGCCGAGGGGGTAGCACAGATACGCAGTATTTT
TRBV28	TRBD1	TRBJ2-7	.	CASSALPGGEYF	TGTGCCAGCAGTGCCCTCCCAGGGGGCGAGTACTTC
TRBV5-6	.	TRBJ2-2	.	CASSLAAYLPGELFF	TGTGCCAGCAGCTTGGCGGCCTATTTACCCGGGGAGCTGTTTTTT